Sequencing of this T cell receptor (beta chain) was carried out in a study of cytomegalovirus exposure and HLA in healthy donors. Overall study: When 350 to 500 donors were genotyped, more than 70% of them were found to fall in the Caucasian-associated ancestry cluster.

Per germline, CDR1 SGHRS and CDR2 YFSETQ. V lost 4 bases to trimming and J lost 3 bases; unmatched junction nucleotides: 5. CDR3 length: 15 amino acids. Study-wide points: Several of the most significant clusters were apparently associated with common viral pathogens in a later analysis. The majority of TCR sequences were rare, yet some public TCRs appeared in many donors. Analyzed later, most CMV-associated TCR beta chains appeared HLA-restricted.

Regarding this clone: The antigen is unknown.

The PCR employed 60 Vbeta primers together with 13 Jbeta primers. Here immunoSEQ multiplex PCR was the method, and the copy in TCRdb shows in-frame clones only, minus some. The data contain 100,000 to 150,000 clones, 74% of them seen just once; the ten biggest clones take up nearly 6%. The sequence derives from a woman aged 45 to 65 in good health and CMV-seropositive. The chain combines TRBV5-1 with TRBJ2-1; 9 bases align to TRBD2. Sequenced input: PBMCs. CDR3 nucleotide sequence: TGCGCCAGCAGCCCCAGCGGGGGGAACTACAATGAGCAGTTCTTC. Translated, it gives CASSPSGGNYNEQFF.